A selection of T cell receptor beta chains follows, all from one sample in a study of T cell responses to AZD1222 COVID-19 vaccine. The table came from immunoSEQ multiplex PCR; TCRdb's copy has only in-frame clones and leaves some out. The sample holds 98,000 or so clones, over 90% seen once. The source material was peripheral blood, sampled on day 0 of AZD1222 vaccination. All receptors derive from an adult in good health. CDR3s include the opening cysteine and the closing phenylalanine or tryptophan. The D gene is left open where the match is weak. Size values are once, few and many counts, or a class for expanded clones, and some rows have none.

v_gene	d_gene	j_gene	abundance	CDR3aa	CDR3nt
TRBV19	.	TRBJ2-3	.	CASSIGPGFSTDTQYF	TGTGCCAGTAGTATAGGCCCAGGGTTTAGCACAGATACGCAGTATTTT
TRBV5-6	TRBD2	TRBJ2-7	.	CASSASGRADEQYF	TGTGCCAGCAGCGCGAGCGGGAGGGCCGACGAGCAGTACTTC
TRBV5-1	.	TRBJ1-2	.	CASSLSTGSFGYTF	TGCGCCAGCAGCTTGAGTACAGGGAGCTTTGGCTACACCTTC
TRBV7-3	TRBD2	TRBJ2-7	.	CATSRGLAGYFYEQYF	TGTGCCACCTCGAGGGGACTAGCGGGGTATTTCTACGAGCAGTACTTC
TRBV12-5	.	TRBJ2-7	.	CASGLGTGTEDFGTRREQYF	TGTGCTAGTGGTTTGGGAACCGGGACAGAGGATTTCGGGACTAGACGCGAGCAGTACTTC
TRBV5-4	.	TRBJ1-2	.	CASSFARNYGYTF	TGTGCCAGCAGCTTTGCAAGGAACTATGGCTACACCTTC
TRBV7-8	.	TRBJ1-3	.	CASSPSRVSGNTIYF	TGTGCCAGCAGCCCCTCCAGAGTATCTGGAAACACCATATATTTT
TRBV7-8	TRBD2	TRBJ2-7	.	CASSYTSGSYEQYF	TGTGCCAGCAGCTATACTAGCGGGAGCTACGAGCAGTACTTC
TRBV11-3	TRBD1	TRBJ2-7	.	CASSLQTGGNYEQYF	TGTGCCAGCAGCTTACAGACAGGGGGAAACTACGAGCAGTACTTC
TRBV6-5	.	TRBJ2-7	.	CASTRKGIEQYF	TGTGCCAGCACCCGTAAAGGAATCGAGCAGTACTTC
TRBV28	.	TRBJ2-1	.	CASSPHPGSRHAYNEQFF	TGTGCCAGCAGTCCACACCCGGGATCTAGGCATGCTTACAATGAGCAGTTCTTC
TRBV30	.	TRBJ2-2	.	CAWSVPSADTGELFF	TGTGCCTGGAGTGTTCCATCCGCGGACACCGGGGAGCTGTTTTTT
TRBV3-1/TRBV3-2	.	TRBJ2-1	.	CASSRITGDEQFF	TGTGCCAGCAGCCGCATCACGGGTGATGAGCAGTTCTTC
TRBV18	.	TRBJ2-3	.	CASSPPSGSTDTQYF	TGTGCCAGCTCACCACCGTCAGGGAGCACAGATACGCAGTATTTT
TRBV28	.	TRBJ2-4	.	CASSSEGKNIQYF	TGTGCCAGCAGTTCCGAGGGCAAAAACATTCAGTACTTC
TRBV28	TRBD1	TRBJ2-5	.	CASSSYDRAQETQYF	TGTGCCAGCAGCTCCTATGACAGGGCCCAAGAGACCCAGTACTTC
TRBV6-6	TRBD1	TRBJ1-4	.	CASSYSGTDEKLFF	TGTGCCAGCAGTTATTCCGGGACAGATGAAAAACTGTTTTTT
TRBV24-1	.	TRBJ2-2	.	CATSATGELFF	TGTGCCACCAGCGCGACCGGGGAGCTGTTTTTT
TRBV10-3	.	TRBJ2-6	.	CAISDSVAGANVLTF	TGTGCCATCAGTGATTCGGTTGCTGGGGCCAACGTCCTGACTTTC
TRBV2	.	TRBJ2-7	once	CASTPPRSGLIYEQYF	TGTGCCAGCACCCCCCCTAGGTCGGGCCTAATCTACGAGCAGTACTTC
TRBV28	.	TRBJ2-7	.	CASSPRGTLIEQYF	TGTGCCAGCAGCCCTCGGGGGACCCTAATAGAGCAGTACTTC
TRBV9	.	TRBJ2-7	.	CASSPTSPGGEQYF	TGTGCCAGCAGCCCGACTAGTCCTGGGGGCGAGCAGTACTTC
TRBV29-1	.	TRBJ2-7	.	CSVRDSYEQYF	TGCAGCGTCAGGGACTCCTACGAGCAGTACTTC
TRBV5-1	TRBD1	TRBJ2-3	.	CASSSQGLGPDTQYF	TGCGCCAGCAGCTCACAGGGGCTGGGCCCAGATACGCAGTATTTT
TRBV30	.	TRBJ1-2	.	CACETVFGYTF	TGTGCCTGTGAGACGGTATTTGGCTACACCTTC
TRBV5-4	TRBD1	TRBJ1-1	.	CASSLGTGNTEAFF	TGTGCCAGCAGCTTGGGGACAGGGAACACTGAAGCTTTCTTT
TRBV30	.	TRBJ1-2	.	CAWSVRRTATLRGYTF	TGTGCCTGGAGTGTAAGAAGGACCGCCACCCTCCGTGGCTACACCTTC
TRBV6-5	.	TRBJ1-4	.	CASGFVGPSEKLFF	TGTGCCAGCGGTTTTGTCGGCCCCTCGGAAAAACTGTTTTTT
TRBV5-1	.	TRBJ1-1	.	CASSLAVRNTEAFF	TGCGCCAGCAGCTTGGCGGTGAGGAACACTGAAGCTTTCTTT
TRBV9	.	TRBJ2-6	.	CASSPPGGGANVLTF	TGTGCCAGCAGCCCACCCGGTGGTGGGGCCAACGTCCTGACTTTC
TRBV7-2	.	TRBJ2-7	.	CASSLVGLASEEQYF	TGTGCCAGCAGCTTAGTCGGGCTAGCCTCGGAGGAGCAGTACTTC
TRBV7-2	.	TRBJ2-1	.	CASSILGNEQFF	TGTGCCAGCAGCATTCTAGGCAATGAGCAGTTCTTC
TRBV4-2	.	TRBJ1-3	.	CASSHGLLGSGNTIYF	TGTGCCAGCAGCCACGGCCTTCTGGGCTCTGGAAACACCATATATTTT
TRBV11-2	TRBD2	TRBJ2-3	.	CASRGGLSTQYF	TGTGCCAGCAGGGGGGGACTATCCACGCAGTATTTT
TRBV7-3	.	TRBJ2-1	.	CASSLIGGNEQFF	TGTGCCAGCAGCTTAATAGGGGGCAATGAGCAGTTCTTC
TRBV6-2/TRBV6-3	TRBD1	TRBJ2-7	.	CASSWRRGLYEQYF	TGTGCCAGCAGTTGGCGAAGGGGGCTCTACGAGCAGTACTTC
TRBV4-1	.	TRBJ1-4	.	CASSLVRSEKLFF	TGCGCCAGCAGCCTCGTACGGTCTGAAAAACTGTTTTTT
TRBV7-2	TRBD1	TRBJ2-3	.	CASSFFWDREGTDTQYF	TGTGCCAGCAGCTTTTTTTGGGACAGGGAGGGCACAGATACGCAGTATTTT
TRBV27	TRBD2	TRBJ2-3	.	CASTSGLAGEPHTDTQYF	TGTGCCAGCACCTCCGGACTAGCGGGAGAACCTCACACAGATACGCAGTATTTT
TRBV7-8	TRBD2	TRBJ2-2	.	CASSHQAGVNTGELFF	TGTGCCAGCAGCCACCAAGCGGGGGTCAACACCGGGGAGCTGTTTTTT
TRBV6-6	.	TRBJ1-5	few	CASSSFGQPQHF	TGTGCCAGCAGTTCGTTCGGTCAGCCCCAGCATTTT
TRBV7-2	.	TRBJ1-3	.	CASSPGQGRAGNTIYF	TGTGCCAGCAGCCCTGGTCAGGGAAGGGCTGGAAACACCATATATTTT
TRBV19	.	TRBJ1-5	.	CASSTWTNSNQPQHF	TGTGCCAGTAGTACCTGGACTAACAGCAATCAGCCCCAGCATTTT
TRBV28	.	TRBJ1-1	.	CASSSSLNTEAFF	TGTGCCAGCAGTTCCAGTCTGAACACTGAAGCTTTCTTT
TRBV5-1	TRBD2	TRBJ2-5	.	CASSLGTSGRETQYF	TGCGCCAGCAGCTTGGGGACTAGCGGGAGAGAGACCCAGTACTTC
TRBV6-6	TRBD2	TRBJ2-3	.	CASSLGLAASSTDTQYF	TGTGCCAGCAGTCTCGGACTAGCGGCATCAAGCACAGATACGCAGTATTTT
TRBV7-3	.	TRBJ2-2	.	CASSPGSTNTGELFF	TGTGCCAGCAGCCCCGGGAGCACGAACACCGGGGAGCTGTTTTTT
TRBV2	.	TRBJ2-7	.	CASSELGRGEQYF	TGTGCCAGCAGTGAACTGGGCAGAGGCGAGCAGTACTTC